What follows is one T cell receptor (beta chain) and its context. The authors obtained about 1.9 micrograms of genomic DNA from cryopreserved PBMCs for TCR beta libraries. The sample originates from a study of cytotoxic CD8 clonotypes in ibrutinib-treated CLL. Depth targeted 1 in 200,000 to 1 in 1 million T cells, averaging about 9.2x coverage per clonotype. The assay was immunoSEQ multiplex PCR, and TCRdb's table has in-frame clones only and misses some. The sample yields around 25,000 clones, roughly 62% seen once. The sample was PBMCs, taken after 24 months of ibrutinib treatment. The clonotype originates from a human donor with chronic lymphocytic leukemia.

The CDR3 loop is CASSLWSGIPDYGYTF. CDR3 nucleotides: TGTGCCAGCAGCTTGTGGTCAGGGATACCAGACTATGGCTACACCTTC. This rearrangement joins TRBV5-4 to TRBJ1-2; D is possibly TRBD1 (5 bases). Germline CDR1 SGHNT, CDR2 YYREEE (reference sequence). Trimming left V 1 base short and J 3 bases short, with 16 bases between. The CDR3 runs 16 residues.